A selection of T cell receptor beta chains follows, all from one sample in a study of T cell responses to AZD1222 COVID-19 vaccine. TCRdb's table, derived via immunoSEQ multiplex PCR, lists solely in-frame clones and lacks some. The sample contains around 100,000 clones, just under 90% of which appear only once. The sequenced sample was peripheral blood, obtained on day 0 of AZD1222 vaccination. These receptors all stem from an adult in good health. Each CDR3 is given with its conserved first and last residue. Clone size is given for some rows only: seen once, a few or many times, or a class if the clone is expanded.

TRBV7-3	-	TRBJ2-3	CASSLSGLPTDTQYF
TRBV5-1	-	TRBJ1-6	CASSLVLSSYNSPLHF
TRBV5-1	-	TRBJ2-7	CASSLAVVDEQYF
TRBV6-5	-	TRBJ1-4	CASSYRDANEKLFF
TRBV5-5	-	TRBJ2-7	CASSPTRDGSYEQYF
TRBV3-1/TRBV3-2	-	TRBJ1-2	CASSPPGQGCYGYTF
TRBV7-8	once	TRBJ2-7	CASSRRYEQYF
TRBV5-4	-	TRBJ2-7	CASSSDRASYEQYF
TRBV7-8	-	TRBJ2-5	CASSLVRGETQYF
TRBV5-5	-	TRBJ1-1	CASSFPRGLNTEAFF
TRBV3-1/TRBV3-2	-	TRBJ1-1	CASRSDKNTEAFF
TRBV5-1	once	TRBJ2-3	CASSLDLQGWGVTDTQYF
TRBV11-3	-	TRBJ2-1	CASSLIAGAGNEQFF
TRBV7-2	-	TRBJ2-7	CASSLSGQGDYEQYF
TRBV7-9	-	TRBJ1-6	CASSTMGQSYNSPLHF
TRBV6-5	-	TRBJ2-6	CASSYSGESGANVLTF
TRBV13	-	TRBJ2-7	CASSFGVGSYEQYF
TRBV18	-	TRBJ1-3	CASSPVTGFISGNTIYF
TRBV5-1	-	TRBJ2-1	CASSLRRGTSYNEQFF
TRBV5-1	-	TRBJ2-3	CASSLALGQGAEDTQYF
TRBV24-1	-	TRBJ1-2	CATSESYGYTF
TRBV28	-	TRBJ2-1	CASSFLSYNEQFF
TRBV13	once	TRBJ1-1	CASSSTGARNTEAFF
TRBV4-2	-	TRBJ1-1	CASSPREGDTEAFF
TRBV7-2	-	TRBJ1-5	CASSPGGSNQPQHF
TRBV25-1	-	TRBJ1-5	CASSVAGHQPQHF
TRBV29-1	-	TRBJ2-7	CSGRTGNGEQYF
TRBV13	-	TRBJ1-2	CASSLEARGYTF
TRBV6-5	-	TRBJ2-5	CASGLQGDQETQYF
TRBV5-1	-	TRBJ1-1	CASSLDWGRKLGNTEAFF
TRBV2	-	TRBJ1-2	CASSTGNYGYTF
TRBV10-3	-	TRBJ1-1	CAISVRTGDTEAFF
TRBV7-8	-	TRBJ1-1	CASRSDMNTEAFF
TRBV12-3/TRBV12-4	-	TRBJ2-5	CASRNSGGETQYF
TRBV18	-	TRBJ2-7	CASSPQSRGSYEQYF
TRBV5-4	-	TRBJ1-2	CASTGTQGNYGYTF
TRBV24-1	-	TRBJ2-1	CATSDLRGGAGDEQFF
TRBV19	-	TRBJ1-5	CATKGDSMGGPPQHF
TRBV11-1	-	TRBJ2-7	CASSSGTGGSYEQYF
TRBV6-5	few	TRBJ2-7	CASSYLGQREMYF
TRBV9	-	TRBJ2-3	CASSPNWGSGTDTQYF
TRBV15	-	TRBJ2-7	CATSREAGNHYEQYF
TRBV29-1	-	TRBJ2-5	CSAMDIGLGLSETQYF
TRBV6-5	-	TRBJ2-7	CASSPRDRGSYEQYF
TRBV19	-	TRBJ2-3	CASSARATPTDTQYF
TRBV27	-	TRBJ1-1	CASSLSITGFGDTEAFF
TRBV5-4	-	TRBJ2-3	CASSRGGLSTDTQYF
TRBV18	-	TRBJ2-1	CASSPRFGNEQFF
TRBV7-9	-	TRBJ2-2	CASSLLNTGELFF
TRBV5-1	-	TRBJ2-3	CASSVLASTDTQYF
TRBV7-2	-	TRBJ1-3	CASSTDQGSRNTIYF
TRBV7-9	-	TRBJ2-1	CASSRGQGDINEQFF